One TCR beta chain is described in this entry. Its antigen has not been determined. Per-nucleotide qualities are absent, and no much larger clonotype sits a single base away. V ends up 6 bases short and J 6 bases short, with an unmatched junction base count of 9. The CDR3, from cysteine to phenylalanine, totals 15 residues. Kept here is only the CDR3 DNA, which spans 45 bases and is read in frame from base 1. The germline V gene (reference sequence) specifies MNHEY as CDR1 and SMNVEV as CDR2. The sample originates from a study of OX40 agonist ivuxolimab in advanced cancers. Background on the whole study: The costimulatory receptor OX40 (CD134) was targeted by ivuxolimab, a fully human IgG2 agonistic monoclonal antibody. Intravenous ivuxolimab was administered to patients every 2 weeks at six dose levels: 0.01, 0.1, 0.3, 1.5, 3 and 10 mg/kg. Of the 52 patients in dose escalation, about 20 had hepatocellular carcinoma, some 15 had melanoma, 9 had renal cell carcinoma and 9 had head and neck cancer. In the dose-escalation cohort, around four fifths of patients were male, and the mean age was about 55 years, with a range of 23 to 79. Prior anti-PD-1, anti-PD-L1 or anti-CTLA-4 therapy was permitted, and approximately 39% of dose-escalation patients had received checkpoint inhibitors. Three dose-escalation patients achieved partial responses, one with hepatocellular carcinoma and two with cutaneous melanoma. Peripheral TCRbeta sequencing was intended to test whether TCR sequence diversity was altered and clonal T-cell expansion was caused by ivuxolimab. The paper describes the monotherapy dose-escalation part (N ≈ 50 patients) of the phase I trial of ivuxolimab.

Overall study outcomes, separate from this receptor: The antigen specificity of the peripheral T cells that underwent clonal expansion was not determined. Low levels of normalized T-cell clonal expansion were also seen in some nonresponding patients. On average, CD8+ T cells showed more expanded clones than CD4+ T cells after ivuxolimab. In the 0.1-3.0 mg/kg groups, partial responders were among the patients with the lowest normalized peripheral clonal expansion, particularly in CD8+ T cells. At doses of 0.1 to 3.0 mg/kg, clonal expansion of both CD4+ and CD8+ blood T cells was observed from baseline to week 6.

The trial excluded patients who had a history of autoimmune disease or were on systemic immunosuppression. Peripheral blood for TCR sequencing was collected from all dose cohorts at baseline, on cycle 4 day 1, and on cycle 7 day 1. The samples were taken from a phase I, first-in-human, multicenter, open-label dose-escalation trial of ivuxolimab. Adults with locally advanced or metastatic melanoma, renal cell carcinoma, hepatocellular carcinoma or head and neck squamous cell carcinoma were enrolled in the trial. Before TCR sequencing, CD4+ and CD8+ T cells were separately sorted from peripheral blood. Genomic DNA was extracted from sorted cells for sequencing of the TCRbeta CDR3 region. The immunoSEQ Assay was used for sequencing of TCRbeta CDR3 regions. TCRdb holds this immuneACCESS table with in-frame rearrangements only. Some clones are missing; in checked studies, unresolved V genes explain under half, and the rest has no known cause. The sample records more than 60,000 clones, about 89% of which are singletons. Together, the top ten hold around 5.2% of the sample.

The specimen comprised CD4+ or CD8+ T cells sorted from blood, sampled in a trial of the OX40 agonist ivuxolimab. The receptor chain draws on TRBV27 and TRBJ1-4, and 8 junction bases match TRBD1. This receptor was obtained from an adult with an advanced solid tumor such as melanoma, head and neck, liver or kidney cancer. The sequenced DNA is TGTGCCAGCAGCGATTCACAGGGGGGTCATGAAAAACTGTTTTTT. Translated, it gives CASSDSQGGHEKLFF.